This T cell receptor beta chain was sequenced in a study of T cell responses to AZD1222 COVID-19 vaccine. Study outcomes and limitations: Of spike-specific TCRs, nearly half reportedly target regions left unmutated in variants. Donors were largely white British and mainly female; clonal diversity was possibly underestimated.

TCRdb's copy holds only in-frame clones and misses some; the assay was immunoSEQ multiplex PCR. The sample lists about 120,000 clones; around 90% were seen once. As to this clone: Its antigen remains unknown.

Trimming shortened V by 2 bases and J by 2 bases, and 10 bases separated the two germline ends. The CDR3 spans 14 residues. Per the germline V gene, CDR1 is MNHNS and CDR2 is SASEGT. The chain uses TRBV6-1 and TRBJ2-7; D not resolved. This TCR derives from an adult in good health. The source material was peripheral blood, sampled on day 0 of AZD1222 vaccination. CDR3 coding DNA: TGTGCCAGCAGTGAATTTACAACCGCCTACGAGCAGTACTTC. This gives the protein CASSEFTTAYEQYF.